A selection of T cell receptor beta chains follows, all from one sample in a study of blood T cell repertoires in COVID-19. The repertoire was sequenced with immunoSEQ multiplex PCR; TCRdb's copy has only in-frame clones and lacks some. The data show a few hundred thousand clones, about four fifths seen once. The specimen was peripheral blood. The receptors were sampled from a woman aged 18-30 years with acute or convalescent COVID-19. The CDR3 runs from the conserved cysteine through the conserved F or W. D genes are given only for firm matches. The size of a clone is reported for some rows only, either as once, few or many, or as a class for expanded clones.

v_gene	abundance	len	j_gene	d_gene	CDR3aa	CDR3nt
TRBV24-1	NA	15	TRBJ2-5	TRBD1	CATSETGTAQETQYF	TGTGCCACCAGTGAAACCGGGACAGCGCAAGAGACCCAGTACTTC
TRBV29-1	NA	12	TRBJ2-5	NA	CSVTGYWETQYF	TGCAGCGTAACAGGGTATTGGGAGACCCAGTACTTC
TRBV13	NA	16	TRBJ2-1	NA	CASSSLSEGAGNEQFF	TGTGCCAGCAGCTCCCTATCGGAGGGGGCCGGCAATGAGCAGTTCTTC
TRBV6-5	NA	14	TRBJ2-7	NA	CASSWASASYEQYF	TGTGCCAGCAGTTGGGCTAGCGCATCCTACGAGCAGTACTTC
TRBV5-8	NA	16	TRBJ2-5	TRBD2	CASSQGLAGVPETQYF	TGTGCCAGCAGCCAGGGACTAGCGGGAGTTCCGGAGACCCAGTACTTC
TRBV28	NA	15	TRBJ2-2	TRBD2	CASSFLAENTGELFF	TGTGCCAGCAGTTTTCTAGCGGAGAACACCGGGGAGCTGTTTTTT
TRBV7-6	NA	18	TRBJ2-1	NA	CASSLFWGGGSSYNEQFF	TGTGCCAGCAGCTTATTTTGGGGAGGCGGATCCTCCTACAATGAGCAGTTCTTC
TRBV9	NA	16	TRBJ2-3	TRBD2	CASGKAGGPSTDTQYF	TGTGCCAGTGGAAAGGCGGGGGGACCTTCCACAGATACGCAGTATTTT
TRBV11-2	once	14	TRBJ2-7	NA	CASSLGGGIYEQYF	TGTGCCAGCAGCTTAGGGGGCGGGATCTACGAGCAGTACTTC
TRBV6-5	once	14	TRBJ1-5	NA	CASSYGGGNQPQHF	TGTGCCAGCAGTTATGGGGGGGGAAATCAGCCCCAGCATTTT
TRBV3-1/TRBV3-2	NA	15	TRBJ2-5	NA	CASSPSGTKRETQYF	TGTGCCAGCAGCCCAAGCGGGACAAAAAGGGAGACCCAGTACTTC
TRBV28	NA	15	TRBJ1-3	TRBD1	CASSQGTASGNTIYF	TGTGCCAGCAGTCAAGGGACAGCCTCTGGAAACACCATATATTTT
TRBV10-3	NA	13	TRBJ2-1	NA	CAISELGPSEQFF	TGTGCCATCAGTGAGTTGGGGCCCAGTGAGCAGTTCTTC
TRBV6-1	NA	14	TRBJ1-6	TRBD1	CASSFRGEASPLHF	TGTGCCAGCAGTTTCAGGGGGGAAGCTTCACCCCTCCACTTT
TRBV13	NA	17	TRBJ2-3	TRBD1	CASSPTWTGLSTDTQYF	TGTGCCAGCAGCCCCACCTGGACAGGGCTAAGTACAGATACGCAGTATTTT
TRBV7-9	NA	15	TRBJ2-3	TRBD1	CASSWGQGETDTQYF	TGTGCCAGCAGCTGGGGACAGGGCGAAACAGATACGCAGTATTTT
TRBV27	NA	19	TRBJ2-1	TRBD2	CASTSSGLAGQSSYNEQFF	TGTGCCAGCACCTCGAGCGGACTAGCGGGACAGAGCTCCTACAATGAGCAGTTCTTC
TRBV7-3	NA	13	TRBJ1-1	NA	CASSTEPNTEAFF	TGTGCCAGCAGTACAGAGCCGAACACTGAAGCTTTCTTT
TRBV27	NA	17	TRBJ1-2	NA	CASSLSYPERTAYGYTF	TGTGCCAGCAGCCTTTCCTACCCTGAGAGGACAGCCTATGGCTACACCTTC
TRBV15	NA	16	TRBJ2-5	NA	CATSRTWAQGGETQYF	TGTGCCACCAGCAGGACATGGGCCCAGGGGGGAGAGACCCAGTACTTC
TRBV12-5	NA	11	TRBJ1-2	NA	CASGSKLGYTF	TGTGCTAGTGGTTCGAAACTCGGCTACACCTTC
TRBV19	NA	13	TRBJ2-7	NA	CASSLGLTREQYF	TGTGCCAGTAGTCTAGGGTTAACACGCGAGCAGTACTTC